This TCR beta chain was identified during a study of T cell repertoires in cytomegalovirus infection. Study context: Peptides in the study included HLA-C-restricted and HLA-B-restricted CMV epitopes. Public TCR beta signature analysis indicated the presence of both CMV infection and matching HLA type. Study-level results: CMV-specific HLA-C-restricted TCR beta clonotypes dominated the ex vivo response. Based on cumulative public TCR beta family frequency, carriers of CMV plus the relevant HLA were identified.

One entry per CDR3 protein, called by TCRdb with MiXCR from the reads. The table records 250,000 to 300,000 distinct CDR3 sequences, 20% to 25% of them present only once. The CDR3 covers 13 residues. CDR1 and CDR2 (germline): MNHEY, SVGAGI. V was shortened by 2 bases and J by 6 bases, with 11 bases between the two germline ends. A remark on this clonotype: Its specificity is not known.

Sequenced here: cultured PBMCs, sampled from culture after CMV antigen stimulation. The rearrangement joins TRBV6-5 to TRBJ2-7; D possibly corresponds to TRBD1 (6 bases). The source of this sequence is a human donor in good health (CMV status not recorded). Some clones in this sample may be carry-over from other donors' samples. CDR3 loop: CASSYDQGSEQYF. The CDR3, as DNA: TGTGCCAGCAGTTACGACCAGGGGAGCGAGCAGTACTTC.